Listed below are T cell receptor beta chains from one sample, sequenced in a study of T cell repertoires in cytomegalovirus infection. TCRdb re-analysed the reads in MiXCR, keeping a single row per CDR3 protein. This sample has some 900,000 distinct CDR3 sequences, with around a third found just once. No antigens are known for them. The sample in question was cultured CD8+ T cells from PBMCs, obtained from culture after CMV antigen stimulation. The receptors come from a human donor in good health (CMV status not recorded). Some clones in this sample may be carry-over from other donors' samples. CDR3s leave out the opening cysteine and the closing phenylalanine or tryptophan. The order of the fields is CDR3 length, D gene, V gene, CDR3 protein. The D gene is left open where the match is weak.

12,.,TRBV7-2,ASSLSVGPGELF
13,.,TRBV12-3/TRBV12-4,ASKGQGKITDGYT
11,.,TRBV10-3,AITVEGDNEQF
15,.,TRBV19,ASSLPVDGKASNTIY
10,.,TRBV6-2/TRBV6-3,ASRYSWTEAF
10,TRBD1,TRBV20-1,SARDSGNTIY
13,.,TRBV5-8,ASSLVGRLTGELF
13,.,TRBV7-9,ASSPSDSSRETQY
15,TRBD1,TRBV7-6,ASSPRDRQYSYNEQF
13,TRBD2,TRBV19,ASSIPSGGYNEQF
15,TRBD2,TRBV7-2,ASSLAGASGRYNEQF
12,.,TRBV6-6,ASSPGGYRETQY
12,.,TRBV6-5,ASSYRDLNTEAF
12,.,TRBV7-8,ASSLDPSQETQY
12,.,TRBV7-8,VSSLGTLNEKLF
11,.,TRBV27,ASRLGSSYEQY
18,TRBD1,TRBV6-2/TRBV6-3,ASSYHRRRTGGPGANVLT
16,.,TRBV6-2/TRBV6-3,ASSYKREWVNSNQPQH
15,.,TRBV2,ASLGRQLILSGEKLF
14,TRBD1,TRBV7-6,ASSLADRVRQETQY
9,.,TRBV5-4,ASSHGDEQY
11,.,TRBV7-6,ASSLELASPLH
11,TRBD1,TRBV24-1,ATSGQGAGELF
15,TRBD2,TRBV4-1,ASSQDSTGLALNEQF
11,.,TRBV7-2,ASSLPPGHEQY
13,.,TRBV19,ASSIPSERNEKLF
12,.,TRBV4-3,ASSQDLVTVEAF
12,.,TRBV7-2,ASSPFLGTYEQY
10,.,TRBV4-2,ASSQSGYTQY
13,.,TRBV6-5,ASSYHRGSYNEQF
12,.,TRBV7-2,ASNYFSSTDTQY
13,.,TRBV7-3,ASAERVFHCYGYT
12,.,TRBV5-1,ASSLTGTDTEAF
14,.,TRBV7-6,ASRFKTGQAENEQF
14,TRBD1,TRBV27,ASSYDRVAVSTEAF
13,.,TRBV27,ASSLRGSSSYEQY
16,TRBD2,TRBV4-1,ASSQVSGGAGTYNEQF
13,TRBD1,TRBV28,ASSLGQGGLETQY
11,.,TRBV6-6,ASIPAKGHEAF
13,.,TRBV4-3,ASSQERGASDTQY
16,.,TRBV7-6,ASHGEKPGDYTGYGYT
15,TRBD1,TRBV12-3/TRBV12-4,ASSLALLGTGGEKLF
15,TRBD1,TRBV12-3/TRBV12-4,ASSRPLTGSGTYEQY
11,TRBD1,TRBV7-9,ASSTDREQPQH
15,TRBD1,TRBV7-2,ASSLRPTGIENQPQH
12,TRBD1,TRBV12-3/TRBV12-4,ASTKGQGNYGYT
11,TRBD1,TRBV7-9,ASSLGTGGIQY
12,.,TRBV29-1,SVAGRTTYNEQF